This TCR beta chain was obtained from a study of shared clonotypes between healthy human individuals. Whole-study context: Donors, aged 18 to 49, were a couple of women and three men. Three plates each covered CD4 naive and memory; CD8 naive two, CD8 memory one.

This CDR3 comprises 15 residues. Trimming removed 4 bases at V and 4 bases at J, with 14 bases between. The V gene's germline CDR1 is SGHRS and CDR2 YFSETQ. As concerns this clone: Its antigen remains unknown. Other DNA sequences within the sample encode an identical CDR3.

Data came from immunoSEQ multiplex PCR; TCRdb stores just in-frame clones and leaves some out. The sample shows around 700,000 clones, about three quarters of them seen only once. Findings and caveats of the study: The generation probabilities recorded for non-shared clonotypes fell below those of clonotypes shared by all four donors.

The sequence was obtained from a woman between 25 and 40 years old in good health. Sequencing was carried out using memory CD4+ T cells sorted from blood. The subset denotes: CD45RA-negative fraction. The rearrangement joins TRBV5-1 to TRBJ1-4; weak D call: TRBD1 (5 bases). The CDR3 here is CASSLGDRDNEKLFF. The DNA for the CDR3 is TGCGCCAGCAGCCTTGGCGACAGAGATAATGAAAAACTGTTTTTT.